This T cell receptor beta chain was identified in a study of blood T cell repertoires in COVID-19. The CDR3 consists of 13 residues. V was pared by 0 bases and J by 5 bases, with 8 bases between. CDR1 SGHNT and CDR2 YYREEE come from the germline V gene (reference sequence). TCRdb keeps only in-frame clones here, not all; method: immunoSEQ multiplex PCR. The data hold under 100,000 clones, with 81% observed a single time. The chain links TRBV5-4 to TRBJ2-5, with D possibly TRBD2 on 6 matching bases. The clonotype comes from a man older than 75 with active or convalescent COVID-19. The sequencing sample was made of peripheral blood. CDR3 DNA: TGTGCCAGCAGCTTGGTGGGGGGTGAGACCCAGTACTTC. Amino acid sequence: CASSLVGGETQYF.